The 25 T cell receptor beta chains given below trace back to one sample, sequenced in a study of blood T cell repertoires in COVID-19. Measured with immunoSEQ multiplex PCR; TCRdb has only the in-frame clones, and not every one. The sample consists of approximately 210,000 clones, approximately 89% of them appearing once. Source material: peripheral blood. The receptors stem from a woman in her 40s with acute or convalescent COVID-19.

CDR3 DNA: TGTGCCAGCACCCTAGGGGGAGAGGGCAATCAGCCCCAGCATTTT. Its protein is CASTLGGEGNQPQHF. V and J are TRBV6-5 and TRBJ1-5; TRBD1 might be the D (6 bases). The CDR3 covers 15 residues. Germline CDR1 MNHEY, CDR2 SVGAGI. Trimming took off 7 bases at V and 2 bases at J, with 15 bases between the two ends.

This rearrangement joins TRBV6-4 to TRBJ2-1; TRBD1 agrees at 9 bases. The CDR3 totals 15 residues. The germline CDR1 and CDR2 sequences are MRHNA and SNTAGT. V lost 0 bases and J lost 6; bases outside the gene matches: 3. CDR3 loop: CASSDSGQGSNEQFF. DNA for the CDR3: TGTGCCAGCAGTGACTCCGGACAGGGGTCCAATGAGCAGTTCTTC.

The chain employs TRBV9 and TRBJ2-2, with unresolved D. This CDR3 is 15 amino acids long. In germline, CDR1 is SGDLS, CDR2 YYNGEE. V lost 2 bases, J lost 0 bases, and 8 bases lay in between. The CDR3 DNA reads TGTGCCAGCAGCGTCTGGCAGTCGAACACCGGGGAGCTGTTTTTT. Protein: CASSVWQSNTGELFF.

The genes are TRBV5-4 and TRBJ2-2; 7 positions agree with TRBD1. The CDR3 consists of 15 residues. V shed 4 bases, J shed 2 bases, and the junction held 5 bases outside the gene matches. Germline V gives CDR1 SGHNT, CDR2 YYREEE (reference sequence). This chain's CDR3 is CASSLGGYNTGELFF. CDR3 sequence (DNA): TGTGCCAGCAGCCTAGGGGGCTATAACACCGGGGAGCTGTTTTTT.

This sequence joins TRBV29-1 and TRBJ2-3, with TRBD1 as a possible D gene (5 bases). The germline gives CDR1 SQVTM, CDR2 ANQGSEA. The CDR3 runs 11 residues. Trimming removed 5 bases at V and 7 bases at J, with 10 bases between. The CDR3 sequence is CSVPQGNTQYF. CDR3 nucleotides: TGCAGCGTTCCCCAGGGAAATACGCAGTATTTT.

The chain links TRBV7-8 to TRBJ1-4; 7 bases map to TRBD1. Looked up from germline, CDR1 is SGHVS and CDR2 is FQNEAQ. CDR3 length equals 17 residues. With 2 bases clipped from V and 0 bases from J, the junction kept 6 bases outside the gene matches. CDR3 loop: CASSLWDSIATNEKLFF. The CDR3 DNA follows: TGTGCCAGCAGCTTATGGGACAGTATTGCAACTAATGAAAAACTGTTTTTT. Looking up the rest from reference TRBV7-8 and TRBJ1-4 gives the full variable domain: GAGVSQSPRYKVAKRGQDVALRCDPISGHVSLFWYQQALGQGPEFLTYFQNEAQLDKSGLPSDRFFAERPEGSVSTLKIQRTQQEDSAVYLCASSLWDSIATNEKLFFGSGTQLSVL.

This chain links TRBV3-1 (or the pseudogene TRBV3-2) with TRBJ1-5, with unresolved D. The CDR3 has 16 amino acids. CDR1 LGHDT and CDR2 YNNKEL come from the germline V gene (reference sequence). Trimming took off 1 base at V and 3 bases at J, with 13 bases between the two ends. CDR3: CASSQGSRDDNQPQHF. As DNA, the CDR3 is TGTGCCAGCAGCCAAGGGTCACGAGATGACAATCAGCCCCAGCATTTT.

J is TRBJ2-3 and V is TRBV5-8; 8 bases match TRBD1. The V and J ends lost 2 bases and 4 bases, in that order; junction bases with no gene match: 15. The CDR3 runs to 18 residues. Germline V gives CDR1 SGHTS, CDR2 YDEGEE. CDR3 DNA sequence: TGTGCCAGCAGCTTCGTCAGGGGGCTGTCCGGGCTTGCAGATACGCAGTATTTT. It specifies CASSFVRGLSGLADTQYF.

This sequence joins TRBV28 and TRBJ1-5; 8 bases match TRBD1. The trim removed 4 bases at V and 2 bases at J, leaving 7 bases unmatched. This CDR3 contains 16 residues. From germline, CDR1 is MDHEN and CDR2 SYDVKM. The CDR3 region has the DNA TGTGCCAGCAGTTCGGGGACAGGCAGAGGCAATCAGCCCCAGCATTTT. It yields the protein CASSSGTGRGNQPQHF.

The chain has TRBV18 and TRBJ1-1, with TRBD1 matching 7 bases. The CDR3 is 18 amino acids. The germline gives CDR1 KGHSH, CDR2 LQKENI. The V and J ends lost 3 bases and 1 base, in that order; junction bases with no gene match: 14. CDR3 bases: TGTGCCAGCTCACCGATGGAACAGGGGTCTACTAAGAACACTGAAGCTTTCTTT. This encodes CASSPMEQGSTKNTEAFF.

A single count supports this clone. This rearrangement joins TRBV5-1 to TRBJ2-7; 13 nucleotides line up with TRBD2. Germline V CDR1 and CDR2: SGHRS, YFSETQ. The CDR3 has 15 residues. V was clipped by 4 bases and J by 4 bases; unmatched bases: 5. CDR3 residues: CASSPTSGGLYEQYV. The CDR3 bases are TGCGCCAGCAGCCCGACTAGCGGGGGGTTATACGAGCAGTACGTC.

The chain has TRBV19 and TRBJ2-3, with TRBD2 matching over 12 bases. There are 15 residues in the CDR3. Germline V gives CDR1 LNHDA, CDR2 SQIVND (reference sequence). With 5 bases clipped from V and 5 bases from J, the junction kept 5 bases outside the gene matches. The CDR3 loop reads CASSRTSGVGDTQYF. The CDR3, as DNA: TGTGCCAGTAGTCGGACTAGCGGGGTGGGAGATACGCAGTATTTT.

The chain carries TRBV7-8 and TRBJ1-2; perhaps TRBD1 as D (6 bases). Trimming cost V 5 bases and J 4 bases, with 20 bases left between them. This CDR3 region has 16 residues. CDR1 is SGHVS, CDR2 FQNEAQ, per germline. The CDR3 is CASSPQGSGNGYGYTF. The CDR3 DNA reads TGTGCCAGCAGCCCCCAGGGGTCAGGGAATGGCTATGGCTACACCTTC.

V gene TRBV6-6 combines with J gene TRBJ1-1; unclear D gene. Deletions cut 2 bases from V and 3 bases from J, with 13 bases between. This CDR3 comprises 15 residues. Germline CDR1 is MNHNY and CDR2 is SVGAGI (reference sequence). The CDR3 region is CASSYPHEGYTEAFF. The CDR3 coding sequence is TGTGCCAGCAGTTACCCCCACGAGGGCTACACTGAAGCTTTCTTT.

This chain connects TRBV6-4 to TRBJ2-1, with TRBD1 as a possible D gene (6 bases). The CDR3 is 15 residues long. The germline gives CDR1 MRHNA, CDR2 SNTAGT. Trimming shortened V by 3 bases and J by 8 bases, and 17 bases separated the two germline ends. The CDR3 nucleotides are TGTGCCAGCAGTGAGGGCAGGGGCGATTGGGATGAGCAGTTCTTC. As protein: CASSEGRGDWDEQFF.

The V call is TRBV12-3 or TRBV12-4, the J call TRBJ1-1; D gene ambiguous. The CDR3 is made up of 12 amino acids. V lost 6 bases and J lost 3, with 8 bases in between. The CDR3 sequence: CASRGEDTEAFF. CDR3 nucleotides: TGTGCCAGCAGGGGAGAGGACACTGAAGCTTTCTTT.

The chain has TRBV7-6 and TRBJ1-1, with 10 bases fitting TRBD1. The CDR3 length is 18 residues. Germline CDR1 is SGHVS and CDR2 is FNYEAQ. With V trimmed by 5 bases and J by 0 bases, 12 bases remained unmatched. Written as DNA, the CDR3 is TGTGCCAGCAGCGCTACCAGGACAGGGGGATGGATGAACACTGAAGCTTTCTTT. Translating gives CASSATRTGGWMNTEAFF.

The chain recombines TRBV24-1 with TRBJ1-5, with TRBD1 identical over 10 bases. Germline values: CDR1 KGHDR, CDR2 SFDVKD. The CDR3 totals 18 residues. The V gene end was trimmed by 9 bases and the J gene end by 2 bases; junction bases not matched to a gene: 15. As DNA, the CDR3 is TGTGCCACCCTACCCGGGACAGGGGAAGTACTGGGCAATCAGCCCCAGCATTTT. Amino acid sequence: CATLPGTGEVLGNQPQHF.

This sequence joins TRBV30 and TRBJ1-2, with 7 bases identical to TRBD1. CDR3 length equals 15 residues. CDR1 is GTSNPN and CDR2 is SVGIG in the germline V gene (reference sequence). Germline trimming cut 5 bases from V and 8 bases from J; bases unmatched to any gene: 17. The CDR3 DNA reads as TGTGCCTGGGGCCGCAGTCCCGCAACAGGGGCCGGCTACACCTTC. Translating gives CAWGRSPATGAGYTF. Full variable domain (remainder filled in from reference TRBV30 and TRBJ1-2): SQTIHQWPATLVQPVGSPLSLECTVEGTSNPNLYWYRQAAGRGLQLLFYSVGIGQISSEVPQNLSASRPQDRQFILSSKKLLLSDSGFYLCAWGRSPATGAGYTFGSGTRLTVV.

This chain uses TRBV6-5 with TRBJ1-2; TRBD1 matches 10 bases. CDR1 and CDR2 (germline): MNHEY, SVGAGI. The CDR3 extends over 14 amino acids. J lost 5 bases, V lost 6 bases, and 6 bases had no gene match. The CDR3 loop reads CASRRDRGWYGYTF. CDR3 nucleotide sequence: TGTGCCAGCAGACGGGACAGGGGATGGTATGGCTACACCTTC.

A single count supports this clone. This rearrangement joins TRBV3-1 (or the pseudogene TRBV3-2) to TRBJ2-2; tentative D call: TRBD2 (5 bases). V gave up 0 bases and J gave up 4 bases, with 9 bases separating them. Germline CDR1 LGHDT, CDR2 YNNKEL (reference sequence). The CDR3 totals 15 residues. The CDR3 DNA sequence: TGTGCCAGCAGCCAAGAAGAGGGTCCCACCGGGGAGCTGTTTTTT. It is translated as CASSQEEGPTGELFF.

The genes are TRBV2 and TRBJ1-6; D remains unclear. The CDR3 runs 15 residues. In germline, CDR1 is SNHLY, CDR2 FYNNEI. The germline V and J ends were trimmed by 5 bases and 7 bases, with 15 bases remaining between them. CDR3: CASSKTPLWNSPLHF. Here the CDR3 DNA reads TGTGCCAGCAGTAAGACACCCCTCTGGAATTCACCCCTCCACTTT.

The chain carries TRBV6-1 and TRBJ2-7, with D perhaps matching TRBD1 (5 bases). Trimming took off 2 bases at V and 5 bases at J, with 10 bases between the two ends. This CDR3 is 13 amino acids long. CDR1 and CDR2 (germline): MNHNS, SASEGT. This chain's CDR3 is CASSERRQHEQYV. In nucleotides, the CDR3 is TGTGCCAGCAGTGAACGGAGACAGCACGAGCAGTACGTC.

The chain couples TRBV19 to TRBJ1-2; possible D gene TRBD1, 6 bases. Trimming removed 9 bases from V and 2 bases from J, with 19 bases in between. The CDR3 runs 15 residues. The V gene's germline CDR1 is LNHDA and CDR2 SQIVND (reference sequence). The CDR3 is CASSDLGQRNYGYTF. As DNA, the CDR3 is TGTGCCAGCTCAGACCTCGGACAGAGAAACTATGGCTACACCTTC. The full variable domain, with the rest looked up from reference TRBV19 and TRBJ1-2, is DGGITQSPKYLFRKEGQNVTLSCEQNLNHDAMYWYRQDPGQGLRLIYYSQIVNDFQKGDIAEGYSVSREKKESFPLTVTSAQKNPTAFYLCASSDLGQRNYGYTFGSGTRLTVV.

V and J are TRBV18 and TRBJ1-2; TRBD1 aligns across 10 bases. The CDR3 is 15 amino acids. The J segment lost 4 bases and the V segment lost 4 bases, leaving 6 bases of the junction unmatched. Germline values: CDR1 KGHSH, CDR2 LQKENI. The DNA for the CDR3 is TGTGCCAGCTCACTAGGGGACAGGGGTTCCTATGGCTACACCTTC. Translation: CASSLGDRGSYGYTF.